Only a few counts were recorded for the clone carrying this TCR beta chain. This CDR3 comprises 16 residues. Trimming pared 1 base from V and 0 bases from J, leaving 10 bases between. CDR1 LNHNV and CDR2 YYDKDF come from the germline V gene (reference sequence). TCRdb's table, derived via immunoSEQ multiplex PCR, lists solely in-frame clones and lacks some. The sample lists roughly 83,000 clones; approximately 82% were seen once. The sample is drawn from a study of control samples from healthy donors and cancer patients. This sequence joins TRBV15 and TRBJ1-3; possibly TRBD1 for D (5 bases). This sequence was found in a woman aged 60 to 75 in good health. Material for sequencing was blood. The DNA of the CDR3 is TGTGCCACCAGCAGAGGAGGGGAACACTCTGGAAACACCATATATTTT. As protein: CATSRGGEHSGNTIYF.